The present T cell receptor (beta chain) was sequenced within a study of blood T cell repertoires in COVID-19. About the study: Samples taken during acute and convalescent COVID-19 were collected in the United States, Italy and Spain. PBMCs, B-cell-depleted T cells, or T cells provided the cDNA or gDNA that made up the material.

This clone was seen more than once but under ten times. CDR1 is ENHRY and CDR2 is SYGVKD in the germline V gene. CDR3 size: 15 residues. V shed 3 bases and J 9 bases; nucleotides not matched to a gene: 7. In the original analysis: Quantification of nucleated cells was approximated via reference gene primer amplification. Assay used: immunoSEQ multiplex PCR; TCRdb lists only in-frame clones, some missing. The V and J calls and clone size are taken from that table; D and trimming were inferred from the DNA. Of 160,000 or so clones in the sample, approximately 86% were seen once. Material: peripheral blood. J is TRBJ1-6 and V is TRBV10-3; 8 bases agree with TRBD1. The receptor's source is a woman aged 60 to 75 who had recovered from COVID-19. The CDR3 nucleotides read TGTGCCATCAGTGACCAGGACAGGGCGGGTTCACCCCTCCACTTT. Its translation: CAISDQDRAGSPLHF.